These 5 T cell receptor beta chains were all obtained from the same sample, sequenced in a study of cytomegalovirus exposure and HLA in healthy donors (dated by TCRdb to 2017 to 2019). The protocol used for the library was the immunoSEQ multiplex PCR assay. For the multiplex PCR, a mixture combining 60 forward primers for TCR Vbeta segments and 13 reverse primers for TCR Jbeta segments was used. The table comes from immuneACCESS by way of TCRdb, which keeps in-frame sequences with V and J called. Part of the clones is missing from these tables; in studies checked, under half for an unresolved V gene and the rest for unknown reasons. The sample table lists fewer than 150,000 clones, about 78% of them with a count of one. The ten largest clones represent 8.2% of the sample. Sequenced material: PBMCs. The receptors were gathered from a middle-aged woman in good health and CMV-seropositive.

This rearrangement joins TRBV7-2 to TRBJ1-4; D is ambiguous. This CDR3 contains 13 residues. Germline loops: CDR1 SGHTA, CDR2 FQGNSA. V shed 1 base and J shed 4 bases, with 4 bases lying between them. CDR3 in amino acids: CASSLVLNEKLFF. The CDR3 region has the DNA TGTGCCAGCAGCTTAGTTCTTAATGAAAAACTGTTTTTT. The full variable domain, completed using reference TRBV7-2 and TRBJ1-4, is GAGVSQSPSNKVTEKGKDVELRCDPISGHTALYWYRQSLGQGLEFLIYFQGNSAPDKSGLPSDRFSAERTGGSVSTLTIQRTQQEDSAVYLCASSLVLNEKLFFGSGTQLSVL.

J is TRBJ1-1 and V is TRBV19, with D uncertain. Per germline, CDR1 LNHDA and CDR2 SQIVND (reference sequence). The CDR3 consists of 13 residues. Trimming left V 5 bases short and J 0 bases short, with 7 bases between. The CDR3 nucleotides read TGTGCCAGTAGTCAACAGATGAACACTGAAGCTTTCTTT. Translated: CASSQQMNTEAFF.

The chain combines TRBV9 with TRBJ1-1; D remains unclear. Trimming stripped 6 bases from V and 0 bases from J, with 9 bases between. This CDR3 contains 13 residues. The germline gives CDR1 SGDLS, CDR2 YYNGEE. DNA for the CDR3: TGTGCCAGCACGGCGGGCCTGAACACTGAAGCTTTCTTT. It codes for CASTAGLNTEAFF.

The rearrangement uses TRBV11-2 and TRBJ2-6; no definite D call. The germline V and J ends were trimmed by 5 bases and 0 bases, with 11 bases remaining between them. Germline assignment: CDR1 SGHAT and CDR2 FQNNGV. The CDR3 totals 16 residues. CDR3 bases: TGTGCCAGCAGCCCACAATGGCCCTCTGGGGCCAACGTCCTGACTTTC. This codes for CASSPQWPSGANVLTF.

The rearrangement joins TRBV9 to TRBJ2-5; possible D gene TRBD2, 5 bases. Germline assignment: CDR1 SGDLS and CDR2 YYNGEE. V was pared by 2 bases and J by 9 bases, with 14 bases between. The CDR3 has 13 amino acids. The DNA for the CDR3 is TGTGCCAGCAGCGTCACCTCCACGGGGTCCCAGTACTTC. Amino acid sequence: CASSVTSTGSQYF.